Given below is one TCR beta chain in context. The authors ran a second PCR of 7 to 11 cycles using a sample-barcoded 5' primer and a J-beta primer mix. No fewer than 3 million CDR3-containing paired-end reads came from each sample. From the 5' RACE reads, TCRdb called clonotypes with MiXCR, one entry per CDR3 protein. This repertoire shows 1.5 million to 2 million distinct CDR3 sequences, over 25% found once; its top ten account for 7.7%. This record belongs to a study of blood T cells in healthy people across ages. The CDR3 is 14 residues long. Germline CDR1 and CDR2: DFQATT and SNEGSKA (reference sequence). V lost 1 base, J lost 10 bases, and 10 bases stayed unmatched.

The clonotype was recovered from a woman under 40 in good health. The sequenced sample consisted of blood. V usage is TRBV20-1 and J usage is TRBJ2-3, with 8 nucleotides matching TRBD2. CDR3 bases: TGCAGTGCTAGAGTTAGCGGGGCCGGAAAGGCGCAGTATTTT. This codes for CSARVSGAGKAQYF.